The present entry profiles one TCR beta chain with its context. Its specificity is unknown. The whole isolated RNA underwent reverse transcription, so sequencing captured expressed TCRB transcripts. Assay used: immunoSEQ multiplex PCR; TCRdb lists only in-frame clones, some missing. The profile shows about 40,000 clones, around 60% of them singletons. These data come from a study of beta chain features in type 1 diabetes. One heparinised draw of blood, averaging about 116 mL, came from each donor. Cell sorting via CD45RO/CCR7/CD25/CD127/CD95/CD27 was performed to obtain CD4+ naive, central memory, regulatory and stem cell-like memory cells. Regarding the study as a whole: VDJ junctions in type 1 diabetes patients carried more deletions and fewer insertions. Type 1 diabetes patients had TCRB CDR3s that were shorter (moderately but significantly so) in all four CD4+ subsets.

The CDR3 contains 15 residues. Germline V gene sequence: CDR1 LGHNA, CDR2 YNFKEQ. V lost 1 base, J lost 2 bases, and 2 bases stayed unmatched. This TCR was recovered from a woman in her twenties or thirties in good health. Sequenced: Tregs from blood. The gene calls are TRBV4-2 and TRBJ2-1; 7 bases agree with TRBD2. The CDR3 spells CASSQAAGTYNEQFF. CDR3 sequence (DNA): TGTGCCAGCAGCCAAGCAGCGGGAACCTACAATGAGCAGTTCTTC.